This T cell receptor beta chain was documented in a study of blood T cell repertoires in COVID-19. Clones were sequenced by immunoSEQ multiplex PCR, and TCRdb holds only the in-frame ones, with some missing. This table holds 250,000 to 350,000 clones, about nine tenths found once. The V segment lost 4 bases and the J segment 3 bases; nucleotides outside the gene matches: 7. Germline V lookup: CDR1 SGHAT, CDR2 FQDESV (reference sequence). The CDR3 length is 15 residues. The J gene is TRBJ1-1, the V gene TRBV11-1; TRBD1 agrees at 8 bases. Specimen: peripheral blood. The clonotype was recovered from a woman in her fifties or sixties with acute or convalescent COVID-19. DNA of the CDR3: TGTGCCAGCAGCTACGGGACAGGACATGACACTGAAGCTTTCTTT. Translated, it gives CASSYGTGHDTEAFF.